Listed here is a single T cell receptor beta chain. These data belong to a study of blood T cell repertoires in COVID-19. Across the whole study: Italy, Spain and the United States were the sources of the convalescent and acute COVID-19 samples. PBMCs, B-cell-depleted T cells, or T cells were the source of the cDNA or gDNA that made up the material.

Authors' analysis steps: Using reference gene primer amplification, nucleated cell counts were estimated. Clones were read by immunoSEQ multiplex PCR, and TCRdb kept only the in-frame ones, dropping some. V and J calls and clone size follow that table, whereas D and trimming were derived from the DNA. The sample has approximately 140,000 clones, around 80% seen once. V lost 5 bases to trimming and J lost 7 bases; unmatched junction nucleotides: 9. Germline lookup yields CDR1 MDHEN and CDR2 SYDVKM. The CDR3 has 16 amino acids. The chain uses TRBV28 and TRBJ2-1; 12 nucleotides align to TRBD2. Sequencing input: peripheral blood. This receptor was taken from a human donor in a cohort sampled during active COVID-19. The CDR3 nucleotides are TGTGCCAGCAGTCTCGCTAGCGGGGGGGCCGTGAATGAGCAGTTCTTC. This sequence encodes CASSLASGGAVNEQFF.